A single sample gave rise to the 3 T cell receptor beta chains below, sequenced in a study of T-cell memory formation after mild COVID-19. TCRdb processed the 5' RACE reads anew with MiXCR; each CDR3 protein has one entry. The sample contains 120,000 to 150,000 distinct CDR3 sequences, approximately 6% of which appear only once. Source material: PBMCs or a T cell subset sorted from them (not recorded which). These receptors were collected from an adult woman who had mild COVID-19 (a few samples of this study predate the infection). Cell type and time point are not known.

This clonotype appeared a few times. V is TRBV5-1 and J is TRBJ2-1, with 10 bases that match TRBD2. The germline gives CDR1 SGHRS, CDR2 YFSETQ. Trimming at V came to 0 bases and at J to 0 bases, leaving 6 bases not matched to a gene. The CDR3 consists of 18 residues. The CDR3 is CASSLVAGGISSYNEQFF. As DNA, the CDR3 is TGCGCCAGCAGCTTGGTAGCGGGGGGAATAAGCTCCTACAATGAGCAGTTCTTC.

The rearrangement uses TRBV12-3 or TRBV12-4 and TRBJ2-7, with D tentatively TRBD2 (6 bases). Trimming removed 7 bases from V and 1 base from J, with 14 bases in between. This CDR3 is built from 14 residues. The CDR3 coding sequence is TGTGCCAGCACTAAACGGGAGCATTCCTACGAGCAGTACTTC. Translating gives CASTKREHSYEQYF.

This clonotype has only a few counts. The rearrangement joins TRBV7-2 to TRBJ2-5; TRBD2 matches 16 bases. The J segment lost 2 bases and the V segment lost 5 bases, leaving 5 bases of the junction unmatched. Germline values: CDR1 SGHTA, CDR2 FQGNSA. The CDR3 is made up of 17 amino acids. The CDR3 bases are TGTGCCAGCAGCCCGAAGGGACTAGCGGGGGGGCAAGAGACCCAGTACTTC. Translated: CASSPKGLAGGQETQYF.